This paragraph covers one T cell receptor beta chain sequence. Its antigen is currently unknown. The time point: sample taken at primary tumor resection. The data originate from a study of spatial heterogeneity in lung cancer. Study results and caveats: Mutation tallies in tumors tracked expanded intratumoral alpha and beta TCR counts.

The germline V gene encodes CDR1 SGHAT and CDR2 FQNNGV. V lost 2 bases to trimming and J lost 0 bases, with 9 bases between them. CDR3 length: 15 residues. Every TCR cDNA molecule bore its own unique molecular identifier. TCRdb ran MiXCR on the 5' RACE reads and lists one entry per CDR3 protein. The sample consists of roughly 8,400 distinct CDR3 sequences, around 5.7% of them appearing once. The receptor was derived from a male donor with early-stage non-small cell lung cancer. The material sequenced was lung tumor tissue, taken at surgery. The J gene is TRBJ2-3, the V gene TRBV11-2; no clear D. Written as DNA, the CDR3 is TGTGCCAGCAGCTTAACCGGTTCTAGCACAGATACGCAGTATTTT. This translates into CASSLTGSSTDTQYF.